Each of the 32 T cell receptor beta chains below was sequenced from the same sample in a study of T-cell memory formation after mild COVID-19. TCRdb re-derived calls from the 5' RACE reads in MiXCR, one entry per CDR3 protein. The top ten clones hold under 15% of a sample with 450,000 or so distinct CDR3 sequences, around 27% of them seen once. The source material was PBMCs or a T cell subset sorted from them (not recorded which). All receptors derive from an adult woman who had mild COVID-19 (a few samples of this study predate the infection). Cell type and time point are not known.

This clonotype was observed a few times. The DNA for the CDR3 is TGTGCCAGCAGCTTACACAGGGGTGGGGTCACTGAAGCTTTCTTT. This codes for CASSLHRGGVTEAFF. V and J are TRBV5-6 and TRBJ1-1; 7 bases align to TRBD1. With V trimmed by 2 bases and J by 4 bases, 8 bases remained unmatched. The CDR3 is 15 residues long. The germline V gene has CDR1 SGHDT and CDR2 YYEEEE.

The V call is TRBV3-1, the J call TRBJ2-6; D uncertain. The length of the CDR3 is 15 residues. V lost 2 bases and J lost 4, with 9 bases in between. CDR1 LGHDT and CDR2 YNNKEL come from the germline V gene (reference sequence). As DNA, the CDR3 is TGTGCCAGCAGCCAAACGGCATCGGGGGCCAACGTCCTGACTTTC. It encodes CASSQTASGANVLTF.

This clonotype was seen a few times. The rearrangement joins TRBV5-1 to TRBJ2-1; D not resolved. From germline, CDR1 is SGHRS and CDR2 YFSETQ. The CDR3 length is 13 residues. V lost 4 bases and J lost 6, with 11 bases in between. CDR3 bases: TGCGCCAGCAGCCCACTATGGGGCAATGAGCAGTTCTTC. Translated: CASSPLWGNEQFF. The whole variable domain, remainder taken from reference TRBV5-1 and TRBJ2-1, is KAGVTQTPRYLIKTRGQQVTLSCSPISGHRSVSWYQQTPGQGLQFLFEYFSETQRNKGNFPGRFSGRQFSNSRSEMNVSTLELGDSALYLCASSPLWGNEQFFGPGTRLTVL.

The CDR3 region has the DNA TGTGCCACCAGTGATTTAATCCTAGCGTCAAACCGGGGAGAGACCCAGTACTTC. This sequence encodes CATSDLILASNRGETQYF. The chain combines TRBV24-1 with TRBJ2-5; weak D call: TRBD2 (6 bases). Trimming pared 1 base from V and 4 bases from J, leaving 21 bases between. In germline, CDR1 is KGHDR, CDR2 SFDVKD. The CDR3 covers 18 residues.

The J gene is TRBJ1-1, the V gene TRBV7-2; 8 bases align to TRBD1. CDR3 length equals 13 residues. The germline CDR1 and CDR2 sequences are SGHTA and FQGNSA. J gave up 11 bases and V 2 bases, and 7 bases lay outside the gene matches. The CDR3: CASSLPGTGVAFF. CDR3 bases: TGTGCCAGCAGCTTACCCGGGACAGGCGTTGCTTTCTTT.

The J gene is TRBJ1-5, the V gene TRBV7-2; D is unresolved. The ends were cut back, 3 bases at V and 7 bases at J, with 10 bases in the middle. Germline V gene lookup returns CDR1 SGHTA and CDR2 FQGNSA. The CDR3 is made up of 13 amino acids. The CDR3 region is CASSFVQSQPQHF. Here the CDR3 DNA reads TGTGCCAGCAGCTTCGTACAGAGCCAGCCCCAGCATTTT.

A few counts support this clonotype. The chain employs TRBV7-9 and TRBJ1-2; 9 nucleotides agree with TRBD1. CDR1 is SEHNR and CDR2 is FQNEAQ in the germline V gene (reference sequence). Germline trimming cut 0 bases from V and 7 bases from J; bases unmatched to any gene: 6. There are 15 residues in the CDR3. This CDR3 is CASSLATGGGGGYTF. In nucleotides, the CDR3 is TGTGCCAGCAGCTTAGCAACAGGGGGCGGTGGTGGCTACACCTTC.

This clonotype was seen a few times. The chain recombines TRBV10-3 with TRBJ2-5; 9 bases are shared with TRBD2. The V and J ends lost 4 bases and 4 bases, in that order; junction bases with no gene match: 10. In germline, CDR1 is ENHRY, CDR2 SYGVKD. CDR3 length: 16 amino acids. CDR3 in amino acids: CAISGTYSGGGETQYF. The CDR3 coding sequence is TGTGCCATCAGTGGTACCTATAGCGGGGGCGGAGAGACCCAGTACTTC.

V usage is TRBV7-9 and J usage is TRBJ2-5; TRBD2 is a possible D gene (6 bases). CDR3 length equals 16 residues. The V and J ends lost 1 base and 2 bases respectively, with 14 bases between them. Looked up from germline, CDR1 is SEHNR and CDR2 is FQNEAQ (reference sequence). The CDR3 is CASSLGIAEAQETQYF. CDR3 sequence (DNA): TGTGCCAGCAGCTTAGGAATAGCGGAGGCGCAAGAGACCCAGTACTTC.

This chain uses TRBV5-1 with TRBJ2-1; 8 nucleotides line up with TRBD1. The CDR3 runs to 13 residues. J was trimmed by 7 bases and V by 6 bases; bases with no gene match: 6. The germline gives CDR1 SGHRS, CDR2 YFSETQ. Here the CDR3 reads CASTGQGRNEQFF. CDR3 bases: TGCGCCAGCACCGGACAGGGTAGGAATGAGCAGTTCTTC.

In DNA, the CDR3 is TGTGCCTGGCACCGGGGGGGGCTAGATACGCAGTATTTT. Protein product: CAWHRGGLDTQYF. The chain employs TRBV30 and TRBJ2-3; 8 bases align to TRBD2. The germline V gene has CDR1 GTSNPN and CDR2 SVGIG (reference sequence). After removal of 5 bases from V and 5 bases from J, the junction contained 6 bases not matched to a gene. The CDR3 runs to 13 residues.

This clonotype has just a few counts. This chain uses TRBV3-1 with TRBJ1-1; no clear D. The CDR3 loop spans 14 amino acids. Germline V gene lookup returns CDR1 LGHDT and CDR2 YNNKEL (reference sequence). The V and J ends lost 4 bases and 6 bases respectively, with 15 bases between them. The CDR3 region has the DNA TGTGCCAGCAGCCTCTCTGGGCTCCTCGCTGAAGCTTTCTTT. Its protein is CASSLSGLLAEAFF. Drawing the rest from reference TRBV3-1 and TRBJ1-1, the complete variable domain is DTAVSQTPKYLVTQMGNDKSIKCEQNLGHDTMYWYKQDSKKFLKIMFSYNNKELIINETVPNRFSPKSPDKAHLNLHINSLELGDSAVYFCASSLSGLLAEAFFGQGTRLTVV.

The V call is TRBV20-1, the J call TRBJ2-3; D is possibly TRBD1 (5 bases). V lost 3 bases and J lost 2, with 15 bases in between. Per germline, CDR1 DFQATT and CDR2 SNEGSKA (reference sequence). The CDR3 totals 15 residues. CDR3 region: CSASPMTAVTDTQYF. DNA of the CDR3: TGCAGTGCTAGCCCCATGACAGCTGTCACAGATACGCAGTATTTT.

This chain uses TRBV5-1 with TRBJ2-7; TRBD1 matches at 9 bases. The CDR3 totals 16 residues. V shed 4 bases and J 0 bases; nucleotides not matched to a gene: 8. Germline loops: CDR1 SGHRS, CDR2 YFSETQ. CDR3 bases: TGCGCCAGCAGCCGGTGGACAGGGGACTTCTCCTACGAGCAGTACTTC. Translating gives CASSRWTGDFSYEQYF.

This chain joins TRBV5-6 and TRBJ1-1, with D possibly matching TRBD1 (5 bases). CDR3 size: 15 residues. Germline V gene lookup returns CDR1 SGHDT and CDR2 YYEEEE. Trimming shortened V by 1 base and J by 2 bases, and 12 bases separated the two germline ends. CDR3 DNA: TGTGCCAGCAGCTTGATTAGTGACAGAAACACTGAAGCTTTCTTT. Protein product: CASSLISDRNTEAFF.

The chain couples TRBV4-2 to TRBJ2-2; TRBD2 matches 14 bases. The CDR3 runs to 15 residues. Germline-derived CDR1 and CDR2 are LGHNA and YNFKEQ. The ends lost 4 bases at V and 6 bases at J; junction bases unmatched: 1. In DNA form, the CDR3 reads TGTGCCAGCAGCCCGACTAGCGGGGGGGCCGGGGAGCTGTTTTTT. Its protein is CASSPTSGGAGELFF.

There are a few counts of this clonotype. The chain links TRBV20-1 to TRBJ2-5; TRBD2 is a possible D gene (6 bases). Germline CDR1 and CDR2: DFQATT and SNEGSKA (reference sequence). The CDR3 has 10 amino acids. V was trimmed by 8 bases and J by 9 bases, leaving 13 bases between them. CDR3 nucleotide sequence: TGCAGTATTGGTCGGGAGCCCCAGTACTTC. Protein sequence: CSIGREPQYF.

There are a few counts of this clonotype. CDR3 sequence reads: CASTHGTGGPQHF. CDR3 DNA: TGTGCCAGCACACATGGGACCGGAGGCCCCCAGCATTTT. The chain carries TRBV12-3 or TRBV12-4 and TRBJ1-5; a possible D gene is TRBD1 (5 bases). With 7 bases removed from V and 10 bases from J, the gap between germline ends came to 17 bases. This CDR3 spans 13 amino acids.

The J gene is TRBJ2-1, the V gene TRBV7-3, with 9 bases aligning to TRBD1. This CDR3 comprises 16 residues. Germline V gene data show CDR1 as SGHTA and CDR2 as FQGTGA. V shed 5 bases and J 0 bases; nucleotides not matched to a gene: 5. CDR3 DNA sequence: TGTGCCAGCAGCCCCCGGACAGGGGTCTCCTACAATGAGCAGTTCTTC. Residues: CASSPRTGVSYNEQFF.

The chain employs TRBV21-1 and TRBJ1-5. TRBV21-1 is noted as a pseudogene. This CDR3 spans 17 amino acids. CDR3 bases: TGTGCCAGCAGCAAGAGGTCAACTTGGTCTTCCCCACAGCCCCAGCATTTT. As protein: CASSKRSTWSSPQPQHF.

V usage is TRBV12-3 or TRBV12-4 and J usage is TRBJ1-1, with unresolved D. Trimming cost V 5 bases and J 1 base, with 11 bases left between them. The CDR3 has 14 amino acids. CDR3 amino acids: CASSPPSGNTEAFF. CDR3 coding DNA: TGTGCCAGCAGTCCCCCTTCGGGGAACACTGAAGCTTTCTTT.

This rearrangement joins TRBV29-1 to TRBJ2-7; D is uncertain. Per the germline V gene, CDR1 is SQVTM and CDR2 is ANQGSEA. CDR3 length: 12 amino acids. Deletions cut 4 bases from V and 3 bases from J, with 10 bases between. CDR3 DNA sequence: TGCAGCGTTGGACACGAAGGCTACGAGCAGTACTTC. Translating gives CSVGHEGYEQYF.

This clonotype was seen more than once but under ten times. This chain connects TRBV4-1 to TRBJ1-1, with no clear D. V was cut by 0 bases and J by 4 bases, with 15 bases left in between. This CDR3 is built from 16 residues. Per germline, CDR1 MGHRA and CDR2 YSYEKL. This CDR3 is CASSQDMAGVGTEAFF. As DNA, the CDR3 is TGCGCCAGCAGCCAAGATATGGCCGGTGTGGGCACTGAAGCTTTCTTT.

The sample holds a few counts of this clonotype. This chain links TRBV6-5 with TRBJ1-1; D is possibly TRBD1 (6 bases). CDR3 length: 14 amino acids. The germline CDR1 and CDR2 sequences are MNHEY and SVGAGI. Trimming shortened V by 6 bases and J by 3 bases, and 14 bases separated the two germline ends. The CDR3 nucleotides read TGTGCCAGCAGCGCACAGGGTTGGGACACTGAAGCTTTCTTT. Translation: CASSAQGWDTEAFF.

The count of this clonotype is one. The chain recombines TRBV6-5 with TRBJ2-7; D not certain. In germline, CDR1 is MNHEY, CDR2 SVGAGI. This CDR3 contains 14 residues. Trimming took 7 bases from V and 2 from J, leaving 15 bases between them. The CDR3 sequence is CASTHSETPYEQYF. The CDR3 DNA sequence: TGTGCCAGCACCCACAGCGAAACTCCCTACGAGCAGTACTTC.

This chain connects TRBV20-1 to TRBJ2-7; TRBD2 matches 13 bases. The length of the CDR3 is 17 residues. After removal of 0 bases from V and 2 bases from J, the junction contained 7 bases not matched to a gene. Germline CDR1 is DFQATT and CDR2 is SNEGSKA (reference sequence). The CDR3 loop reads CSARDQAGLAGAYEQYF. The CDR3 nucleotides read TGCAGTGCTAGAGATCAGGCAGGACTAGCGGGAGCCTACGAGCAGTACTTC.

The rearrangement joins TRBV15 to TRBJ1-5, with 9 nucleotides matching TRBD1. J gave up 9 bases and V 3 bases, and 12 bases lay outside the gene matches. Germline loops: CDR1 LNHNV, CDR2 YYDKDF (reference sequence). The CDR3 length is 16 residues. Here the CDR3 DNA reads TGTGCCACCAGCAGCCTCGGGACAGGGCCGGGGTCGCCCCAGCATTTT. Its protein is CATSSLGTGPGSPQHF.

This clonotype was seen a few times. V usage is TRBV2 and J usage is TRBJ1-1; D call uncertain. CDR1 SNHLY and CDR2 FYNNEI come from the germline V gene. Between the trimmed V and J ends, which lost 4 bases and 5 bases, there was a span of 11 bases. This CDR3 spans 13 amino acids. CDR3 region: CASSGESGTEAFF. The CDR3 bases are TGTGCCAGCAGTGGAGAGAGTGGGACTGAAGCTTTCTTT.

V usage is TRBV2 and J usage is TRBJ2-1, with 9 positions matching TRBD2. Germline loops: CDR1 SNHLY, CDR2 FYNNEI. The junction had 2 bases not matched to a gene; V was cut back by 2 bases and J by 6 bases. This CDR3 has 14 residues. The CDR3 coding sequence is TGTGCCAGCAGTGAATTGCGGGGGGGCAATGAGCAGTTCTTC. Translated, it gives CASSELRGGNEQFF.

This clonotype was recorded a few times. The chain joins TRBV6-6 to TRBJ2-5; D is ambiguous. The ends were cut back, 2 bases at V and 1 base at J, with 2 bases in the middle. This CDR3 has 12 residues. Looked up from germline, CDR1 is MNHNY and CDR2 is SVGAGI (reference sequence). The DNA for the CDR3 is TGTGCCAGCAGTTACGGCCAAGAGACCCAGTACTTC. This codes for CASSYGQETQYF.

This chain joins TRBV7-6 and TRBJ2-3; 10 bases are a match to TRBD2. The CDR3 length is 16 residues. After removal of 4 bases from V and 0 bases from J, the junction contained 4 bases not matched to a gene. CDR1 and CDR2 from the germline V gene are SGHVS and FNYEAQ. The chain's CDR3 is CASSSALAGSTDTQYF. In nucleotides, the CDR3 is TGTGCCAGCAGCTCAGCACTAGCGGGGAGCACAGATACGCAGTATTTT.

The CDR3 reads CSARDRLRSNYGYTF. The CDR3 DNA follows: TGCAGTGCTAGAGATCGCCTCAGATCTAACTATGGCTACACCTTC. This chain joins TRBV20-1 and TRBJ1-2; unclear D gene. Trimming removed 0 bases from V and 0 bases from J, with 11 bases in between. The CDR3 totals 15 residues. Per the germline V gene, CDR1 is DFQATT and CDR2 is SNEGSKA (reference sequence).